This T cell receptor (beta chain) came from a study of PD-1 blockade in classical Hodgkin lymphoma. Study-wide points: Newly diagnosed patients had diversity similar to the baseline diversity of complete responders.

In regard to this clone: The target antigen is unknown.

Unmatched junction bases numbered 5, after V lost 0 bases and J lost 1 base. Germline loops: CDR1 MGHDK, CDR2 SYGVNS. The length of the CDR3 is 17 residues. Assay used: immunoSEQ multiplex PCR; TCRdb lists only in-frame clones, some missing. Of tens of thousands of clones in the sample, roughly 78% were seen once. The time point is: cycle 4 day 1 (C4D1), after about 6 weeks of nivolumab. Autologous stem cell transplantation was followed by relapse in every patient, and brentuximab vedotin exposure varied. Best responses fell into complete response, partial response or progressive disease. The genes are TRBV25-1 and TRBJ1-4; 7 bases map to TRBD1. Material: peripheral blood mononuclear cells (PBMCs), obtained before the fourth cycle of nivolumab. The clonotype was recovered from a human donor with classical Hodgkin lymphoma. This CDR3 is CASSEYRGRGTNEKLFF. CDR3 DNA: TGTGCCAGCAGTGAATACAGGGGGAGAGGAACTAATGAAAAACTGTTTTTT. Supplemented by reference TRBV25-1 and TRBJ1-4, the full variable domain reads EADIYQTPRYLVIGTGKKITLECSQTMGHDKMYWYQQDPGMELHLIHYSYGVNSTEKGDLSSESTVSRIRTEHFPLTLESARPSHTSQYLCASSEYRGRGTNEKLFFGSGTQLSVL.